The clone carrying this T cell receptor (beta chain) was seen more than once but under ten times. Its antigen remains unknown. The data were taken from a study of shared clonotypes between healthy human individuals. The overall study: CD4 naive cells filled three plates per donor, CD4 memory three, CD8 naive two and CD8 memory one. General study points: Sequencing depth was a factor that was expected to affect clonotype sharing among donors.

TCRdb's copy holds only in-frame clones and misses some; the assay was immunoSEQ multiplex PCR. The sample consists of 300,000 to 400,000 clones, roughly 84% of them appearing once. CD45RO+ cells were combined with CCR7-negative CD45RA+ TemRA cells to form CD8 memory. Germline assignment: CDR1 ENHRY and CDR2 SYGVKD. With 7 bases removed from V and 9 bases from J, the gap between germline ends came to 13 bases. The CDR3 is made up of 13 amino acids. This sequence joins TRBV10-3 and TRBJ1-6; D uncertain. The TCR was taken from a man aged 18 to 29 in good health. The material sequenced was memory CD8+ T cells sorted from blood. As for subset: CD45RO+ cells pooled with CCR7-negative TemRA cells. The CDR3 here is CAITRTDISPLHF. CDR3 nucleotide sequence: TGTGCCATCACTCGAACTGACATTTCACCCCTCCACTTT.